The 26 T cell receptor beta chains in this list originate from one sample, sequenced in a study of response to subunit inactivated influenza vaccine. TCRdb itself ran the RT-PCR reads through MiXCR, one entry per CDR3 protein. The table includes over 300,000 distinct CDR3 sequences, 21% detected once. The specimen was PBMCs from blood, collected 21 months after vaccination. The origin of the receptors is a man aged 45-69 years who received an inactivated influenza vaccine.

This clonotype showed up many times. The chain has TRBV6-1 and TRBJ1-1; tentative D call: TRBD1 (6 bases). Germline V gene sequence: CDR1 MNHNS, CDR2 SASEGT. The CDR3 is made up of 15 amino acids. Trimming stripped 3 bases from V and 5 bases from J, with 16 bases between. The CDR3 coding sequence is TGTGCCAGCAGTGACCCGTGGGGGGGCGAAACTGAAGCTTTCTTT. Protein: CASSDPWGGETEAFF.

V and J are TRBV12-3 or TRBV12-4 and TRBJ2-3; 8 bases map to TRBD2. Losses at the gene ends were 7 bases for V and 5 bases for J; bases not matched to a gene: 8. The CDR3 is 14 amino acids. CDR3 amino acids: CASIRAGERDTQYF. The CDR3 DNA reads TGTGCCAGCATCAGAGCGGGAGAGAGAGATACGCAGTATTTT.

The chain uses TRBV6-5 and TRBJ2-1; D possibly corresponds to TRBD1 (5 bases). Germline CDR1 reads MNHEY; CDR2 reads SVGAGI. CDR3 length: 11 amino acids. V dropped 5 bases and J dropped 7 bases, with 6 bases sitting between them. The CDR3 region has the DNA TGTGCCAGCAGTAAGGGGAATGAGCAGTTCTTC. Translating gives CASSKGNEQFF.

The CDR3 region is CASSQEFRGSTDTQYF. The CDR3, as DNA: TGCGCCAGCAGCCAAGAGTTTAGGGGGAGCACAGATACGCAGTATTTT. The V call is TRBV4-3, the J call TRBJ2-3, with TRBD1 as a possible D gene (6 bases). The CDR3 is made up of 16 amino acids. Germline V gene data show CDR1 as LGHNA and CDR2 as YSLEER. Trimming took off 0 bases at V and 0 bases at J, with 10 bases between the two ends.

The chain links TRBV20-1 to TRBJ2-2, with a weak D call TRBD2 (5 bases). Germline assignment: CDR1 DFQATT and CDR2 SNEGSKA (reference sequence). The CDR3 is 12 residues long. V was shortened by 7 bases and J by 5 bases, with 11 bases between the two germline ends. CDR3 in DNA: TGCAGTGTTACGGACTTGACCGGGGAGCTGTTTTTT. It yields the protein CSVTDLTGELFF.

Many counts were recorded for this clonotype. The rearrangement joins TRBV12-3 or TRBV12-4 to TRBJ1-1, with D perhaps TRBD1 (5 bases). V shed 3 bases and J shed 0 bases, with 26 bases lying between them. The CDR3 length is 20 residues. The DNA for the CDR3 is TGTGCCAGCAGTTTCGGAGATTTTTGGGACGGCAGCCCCATGAACACTGAAGCTTTCTTT. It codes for CASSFGDFWDGSPMNTEAFF.

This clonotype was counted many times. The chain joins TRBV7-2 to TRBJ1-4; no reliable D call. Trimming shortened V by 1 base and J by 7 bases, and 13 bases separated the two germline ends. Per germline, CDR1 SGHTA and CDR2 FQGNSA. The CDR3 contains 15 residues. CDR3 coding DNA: TGTGCCAGCAGCTTAGTCATCGGTTGGGGTGAAAAACTGTTTTTT. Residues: CASSLVIGWGEKLFF.

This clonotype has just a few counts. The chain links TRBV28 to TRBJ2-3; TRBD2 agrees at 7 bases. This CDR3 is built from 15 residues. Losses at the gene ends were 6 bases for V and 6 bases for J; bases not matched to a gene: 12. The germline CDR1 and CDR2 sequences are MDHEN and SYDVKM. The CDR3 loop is CASSSILAVGDTQYF. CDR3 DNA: TGTGCCAGCAGCTCTATTCTAGCGGTTGGTGATACGCAGTATTTT.

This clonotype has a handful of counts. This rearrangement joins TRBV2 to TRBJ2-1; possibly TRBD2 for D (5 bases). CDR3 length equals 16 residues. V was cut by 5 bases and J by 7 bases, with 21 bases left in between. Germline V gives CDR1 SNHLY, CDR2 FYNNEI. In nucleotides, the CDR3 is TGTGCCAGCAGTCGACTCGACATTACTAGAGTTAATGAGCAGTTCTTC. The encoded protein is CASSRLDITRVNEQFF.

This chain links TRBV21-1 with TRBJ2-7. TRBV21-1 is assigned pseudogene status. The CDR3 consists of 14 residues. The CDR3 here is CANPQGQDSYEQYF. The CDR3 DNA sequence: TGTGCCAATCCACAAGGACAGGACTCCTACGAGCAGTACTTC.

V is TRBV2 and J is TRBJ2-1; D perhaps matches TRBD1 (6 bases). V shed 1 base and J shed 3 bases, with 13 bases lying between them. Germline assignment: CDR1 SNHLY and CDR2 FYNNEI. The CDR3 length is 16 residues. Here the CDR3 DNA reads TGTGCCAGCAGTGAAGTTGTGGGGGCCTTCTACAATGAGCAGTTCTTC. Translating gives CASSEVVGAFYNEQFF.

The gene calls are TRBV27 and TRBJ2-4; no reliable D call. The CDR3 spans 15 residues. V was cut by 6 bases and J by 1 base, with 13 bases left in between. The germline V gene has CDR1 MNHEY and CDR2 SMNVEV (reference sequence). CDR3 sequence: CASRHQDPAKNIQYF. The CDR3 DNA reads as TGTGCCAGCAGACACCAGGATCCGGCCAAAAACATTCAGTACTTC.

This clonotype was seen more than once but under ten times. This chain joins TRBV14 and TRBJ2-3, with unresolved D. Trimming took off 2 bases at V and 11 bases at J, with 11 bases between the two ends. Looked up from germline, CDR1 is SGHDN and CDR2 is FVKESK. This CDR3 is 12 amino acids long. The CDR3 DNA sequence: TGTGCCAGCAGCCAAAGTCGCACCTTGCAGTATTTT. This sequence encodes CASSQSRTLQYF.

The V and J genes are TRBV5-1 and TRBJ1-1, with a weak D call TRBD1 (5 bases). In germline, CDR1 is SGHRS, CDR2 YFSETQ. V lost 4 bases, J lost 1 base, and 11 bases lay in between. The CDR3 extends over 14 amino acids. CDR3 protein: CASSGAPRNTEAFF. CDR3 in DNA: TGCGCCAGCAGCGGGGCCCCCCGGAACACTGAAGCTTTCTTT.

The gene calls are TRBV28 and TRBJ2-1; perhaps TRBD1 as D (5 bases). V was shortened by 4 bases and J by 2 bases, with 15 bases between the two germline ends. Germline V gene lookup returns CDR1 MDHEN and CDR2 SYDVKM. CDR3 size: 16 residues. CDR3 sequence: CASSSPRDFTYNEQFF. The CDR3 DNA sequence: TGTGCCAGCAGTTCCCCCAGGGATTTCACCTACAATGAGCAGTTCTTC.

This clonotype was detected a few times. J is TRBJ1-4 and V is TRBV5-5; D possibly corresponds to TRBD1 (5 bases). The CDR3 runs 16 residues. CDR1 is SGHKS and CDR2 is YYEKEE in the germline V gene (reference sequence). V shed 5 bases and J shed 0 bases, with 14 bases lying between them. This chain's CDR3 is CASSTVGTATNEKLFF. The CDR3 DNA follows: TGTGCCAGCAGTACGGTGGGGACTGCAACTAATGAAAAACTGTTTTTT.

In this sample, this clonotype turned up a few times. CDR3 coding DNA: TGTGCCTGGAGTGTACTGGGGAGGAACACTGAAGCTTTCTTT. It is translated as CAWSVLGRNTEAFF. V and J are TRBV30 and TRBJ1-1; no definite D call. Trimming shortened V by 0 bases and J by 1 base, and 9 bases separated the two germline ends. Per germline, CDR1 GTSNPN and CDR2 SVGIG (reference sequence). The CDR3 totals 14 residues.

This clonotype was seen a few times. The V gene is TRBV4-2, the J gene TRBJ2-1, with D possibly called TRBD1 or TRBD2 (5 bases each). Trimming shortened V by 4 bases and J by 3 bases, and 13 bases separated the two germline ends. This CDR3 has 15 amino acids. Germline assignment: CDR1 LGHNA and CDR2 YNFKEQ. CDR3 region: CASSPGSVSYNEQFF. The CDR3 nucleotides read TGTGCCAGCAGCCCAGGGAGTGTCAGCTACAATGAGCAGTTCTTC.

The CDR3 bases are TGTGCCAGCTCACTCACAACTAACACTGAAGCTTTCTTT. This translates into CASSLTTNTEAFF. The V gene is TRBV18, the J gene TRBJ1-1; no definite D call. CDR1 is KGHSH, CDR2 LQKENI, per germline. The CDR3 totals 13 residues. The ends were cut back, 4 bases at V and 2 bases at J, with 8 bases in the middle.

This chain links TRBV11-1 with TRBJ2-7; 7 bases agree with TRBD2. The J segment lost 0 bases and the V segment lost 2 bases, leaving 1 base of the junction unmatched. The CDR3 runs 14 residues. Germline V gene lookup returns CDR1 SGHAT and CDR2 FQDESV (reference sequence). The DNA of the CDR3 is TGTGCCAGCAGCTTAAGGGACTACTCCTACGAGCAGTACTTC. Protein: CASSLRDYSYEQYF.

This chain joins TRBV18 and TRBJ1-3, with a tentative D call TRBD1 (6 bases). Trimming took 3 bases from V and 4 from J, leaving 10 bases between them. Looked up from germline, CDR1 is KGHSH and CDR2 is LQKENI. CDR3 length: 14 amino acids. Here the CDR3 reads CASSPTGYGNTIYF. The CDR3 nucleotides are TGTGCCAGCTCACCCACAGGGTACGGAAACACCATATATTTT.

Here the CDR3 reads CASRETGINYGYTF. The CDR3 DNA is TGTGCCAGCAGAGAGACAGGGATTAACTATGGCTACACCTTC. V and J are TRBV25-1 and TRBJ1-2; 7 nucleotides match TRBD1. Germline V gene lookup returns CDR1 MGHDK and CDR2 SYGVNS. This CDR3 has 14 amino acids. V lost 6 bases and J lost 1; bases outside the gene matches: 5.

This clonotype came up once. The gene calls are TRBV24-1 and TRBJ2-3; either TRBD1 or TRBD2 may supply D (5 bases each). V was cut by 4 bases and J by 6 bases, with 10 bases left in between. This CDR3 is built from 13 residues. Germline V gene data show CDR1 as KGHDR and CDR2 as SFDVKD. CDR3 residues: CATSDWDGDTQYF. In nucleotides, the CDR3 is TGTGCCACCAGTGACTGGGACGGGGATACGCAGTATTTT.

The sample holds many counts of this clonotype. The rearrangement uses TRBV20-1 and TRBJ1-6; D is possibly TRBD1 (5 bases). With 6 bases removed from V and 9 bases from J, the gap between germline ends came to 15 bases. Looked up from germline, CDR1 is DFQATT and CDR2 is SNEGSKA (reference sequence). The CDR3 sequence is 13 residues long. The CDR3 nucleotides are TGCAGTGCCCCAGCAGGGAGTAGTTCACCCCTCCACTTT. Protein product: CSAPAGSSSPLHF.

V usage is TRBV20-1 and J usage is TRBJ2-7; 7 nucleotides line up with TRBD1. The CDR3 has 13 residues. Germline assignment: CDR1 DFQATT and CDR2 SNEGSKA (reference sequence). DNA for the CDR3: TGCAGGGGCCAGGACAGGAGATCCTACGAGCAGTACTTC. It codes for CRGQDRRSYEQYF.

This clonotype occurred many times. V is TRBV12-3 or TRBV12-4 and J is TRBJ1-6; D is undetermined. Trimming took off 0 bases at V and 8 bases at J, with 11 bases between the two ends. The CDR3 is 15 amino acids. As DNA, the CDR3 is TGTGCCAGCAGTTTAGCAGGGCGAGGATATTCACCCCTCCACTTT. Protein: CASSLAGRGYSPLHF.